This T cell receptor (beta chain) was recovered during a study of PD-1 blockade in classical Hodgkin lymphoma. As for this clone: Its antigen is unidentified.

TCRdb's copy holds only in-frame clones and misses some; the assay was immunoSEQ multiplex PCR. The sample records about 36,000 clones, roughly two thirds being singletons. Each patient experienced a relapse that followed autologous stem cell transplantation, and brentuximab vedotin exposure varied. General observations from the study: TCR diversity rose significantly by C4D1 in CD4+ but not CD8+ cells.

With 1 base removed from V and 2 bases from J, the gap between germline ends came to 4 bases. CDR3 length equals 13 residues. Germline CDR1 reads SGHNT; CDR2 reads YYREEE (reference sequence). V and J are TRBV5-4 and TRBJ2-1; D remains ambiguous. The sequence was collected from a human donor with classical Hodgkin lymphoma. The sample consisted of peripheral blood mononuclear cells (PBMCs), taken before the second cycle of nivolumab. The CDR3 reads CASSLPTYNEQFF. The CDR3 coding sequence is TGTGCCAGCAGCTTGCCTACCTACAATGAGCAGTTCTTC.